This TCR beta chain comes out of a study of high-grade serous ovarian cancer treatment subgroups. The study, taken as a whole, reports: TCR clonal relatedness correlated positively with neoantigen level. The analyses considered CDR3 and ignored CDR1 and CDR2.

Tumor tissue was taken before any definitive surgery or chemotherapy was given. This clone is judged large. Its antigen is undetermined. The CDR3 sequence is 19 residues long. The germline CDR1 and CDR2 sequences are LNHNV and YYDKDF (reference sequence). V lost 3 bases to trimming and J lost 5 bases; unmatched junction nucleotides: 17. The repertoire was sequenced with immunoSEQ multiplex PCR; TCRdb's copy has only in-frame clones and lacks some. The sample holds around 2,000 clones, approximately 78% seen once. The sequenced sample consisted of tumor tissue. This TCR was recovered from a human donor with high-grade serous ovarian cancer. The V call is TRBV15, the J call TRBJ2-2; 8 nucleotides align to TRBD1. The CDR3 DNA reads TGTGCCACCAGCAGGGAAATTGGACAGGGTGGAGGCAGGACCGGGGAGCTGTTTTTT. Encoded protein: CATSREIGQGGGRTGELFF.